This T cell receptor (beta chain) was sequenced in a study of sequential checkpoint blockade in melanoma (dated by TCRdb to the late 2010s). Background on the whole study: Patients were randomized 1:1 to first-line nivolumab followed by ipilimumab (arm A) or ipilimumab followed by nivolumab (arm B). Maintenance nivolumab was given following each of the two trial sequences.

The meaning of the sample's treatment or condition label: randomized to nivolumab then ipilimumab (arm A) or the reverse (arm B). None of the trial patients had been given prior DNA-damaging chemotherapy. A FACS Aria II flow cytometer was used to sort live CD3+CD8+ cells that were negative for CD19 and CD56 from thawed PBMCs. Samples were obtained from patients with melanoma enrolled in CheckMate 064, a randomized, open-label phase II trial of sequential checkpoint blockade. Leukapheresis was used to collect peripheral blood mononuclear cells, which were then purified with Ficoll-Paque and frozen in human serum with roughly 9.8% DMSO. Immediately after sorting, the purity of sorted blood CD3+CD8+ cells was verified to be >98%, after which DNA was extracted. General findings and caveats noted by the study authors: Validation of the response-prediction model combining TCR metrics and mutation burden is needed in larger, independent patient cohorts.

Counted from cysteine to phenylalanine, this CDR3 has 13 amino acids. Kept here is only the CDR3 DNA, which spans 39 bases and is read in frame from base 1. CDR1 and CDR2 (MNHEY, SMNVEV) derive from the germline V gene (reference sequence). The junction carries 7 bases between V and J, which are trimmed by 3 bases and 5 bases respectively. The immunoSEQ Assay was used to immunosequence TCRbeta CDR3 regions from genomic DNA. Genomic DNA was amplified by bias-controlled multiplex PCR before high-throughput sequencing. Under the source paper's analysis protocol: To quantify the absolute abundance of each unique TCRbeta CDR3 region, the sequences were collapsed and filtered. Clonality, defined as 1 minus Pielou's evenness, was calculated using productive rearrangements only. A previously published method was used to identify clones with significantly greater frequencies in on-treatment samples than in baseline samples. Sourced from immuneACCESS, this table was stored by TCRdb with only in-frame sequences that have V and J called. A share of the clones is absent; for the studies checked, an unresolved V gene accounts for under half, and the remainder has no known explanation. D and trimming come from the DNA, and the V and J calls and clone size come from that table. This sample has 15,000 to 20,000 clones in its table, and 60% to 70% of those were observed once. The ten largest clones capture more than 20% of the sample.

For this clone: The clone's antigen remains unknown. There are no base qualities to consult, and no much larger clone falls within one base.

This TCR was recovered from a human donor with melanoma. The sample was CD8+ T cells sorted from blood (inferred from file names), taken from a patient given nivolumab and ipilimumab in sequence. The chain was built from TRBV27 and TRBJ2-2; the D gene cannot be named for sure. The DNA is TGTGCCAGCAGTTTCGCAGGAACCGGGGAGCTGTTTTTT. It encodes CASSFAGTGELFF.